The 24 T cell receptor beta chains given below trace back to one sample, sequenced in a study of blood T cell repertoires in COVID-19. TCRdb's copy holds only in-frame clones and misses some; the assay was immunoSEQ multiplex PCR. The profile shows around 58,000 clones, around 85% of them singletons. Sample: peripheral blood. The source is a human donor in a cohort sampled during active COVID-19.

This clone has more than one count but fewer than ten. The V gene is TRBV19, the J gene TRBJ1-3; weak D call: TRBD1 (6 bases). The CDR3 is 15 residues long. Germline V gene lookup returns CDR1 LNHDA and CDR2 SQIVND (reference sequence). V lost 7 bases to trimming and J lost 4 bases, with 17 bases between them. In DNA, the CDR3 is TGTGCCAGTACCATAGGGCAGGGGCGCGGAAACACCATATATTTT. This gives the protein CASTIGQGRGNTIYF.

V usage is TRBV6-2 or TRBV6-3 and J usage is TRBJ1-1; the D gene is possibly TRBD1 (5 bases). Per germline, CDR1 MNHEY and CDR2 SVGEGT. Trimming left V 5 bases short and J 1 base short, with 5 bases between. The CDR3 covers 12 residues. The CDR3 sequence is CASSQGNTEAFF. The CDR3, as DNA: TGTGCCAGCAGTCAGGGGAACACTGAAGCTTTCTTT.

The chain recombines TRBV10-1 with TRBJ2-7; D not resolved. The CDR3 is 15 amino acids. V shed 3 bases and J shed 3 bases, with 15 bases lying between them. In germline, CDR1 is WNHNN, CDR2 SYGVQD (reference sequence). CDR3 in amino acids: CASSEGDLELYEQYF. For the CDR3, the DNA is TGCGCCAGCAGTGAAGGAGATCTTGAACTCTACGAGCAGTACTTC.

The chain carries TRBV6-2 or TRBV6-3 and TRBJ2-7; TRBD1 agrees at 7 bases. Germline V gives CDR1 MNHEY, CDR2 SVGEGT. The length of the CDR3 is 15 residues. Germline trimming cut 2 bases from V and 2 bases from J; bases unmatched to any gene: 6. The CDR3 is CASSYGQTGTYEQYF. The DNA of the CDR3 is TGTGCCAGCAGTTACGGCCAGACAGGGACCTACGAGCAGTACTTC.

The chain combines TRBV6-1 with TRBJ1-2; D might be TRBD1 (5 bases). V dropped 3 bases and J dropped 10 bases, with 15 bases sitting between them. Germline values: CDR1 MNHNS, CDR2 SASEGT. CDR3 length: 13 residues. The DNA of the CDR3 is TGTGCCAGCAGTGAGGGACTCAGGTTAGACTACACCTTC. This encodes CASSEGLRLDYTF.

The V call is TRBV29-1, the J call TRBJ1-4; TRBD1 agrees at 8 bases. The germline V gene encodes CDR1 SQVTM and CDR2 ANQGSEA. This CDR3 spans 15 amino acids. The junction had 14 bases not matched to a gene; V was cut back by 7 bases and J by 7 bases. The CDR3 here is CSAENQQGGREKLFF. The CDR3 nucleotides are TGCAGCGCCGAGAATCAACAGGGGGGTCGTGAAAAACTGTTTTTT.

V and J are TRBV9 and TRBJ1-5; a possible D gene is TRBD1 (5 bases). Per germline, CDR1 SGDLS and CDR2 YYNGEE. The CDR3 contains 14 residues. V lost 2 bases and J 7 bases, leaving 13 bases between the germline ends. For the CDR3, the DNA is TGTGCCAGCAGCGTCGGCGGGGCGGGCCAGCCCCAGCATTTT. Encoded protein: CASSVGGAGQPQHF. The variable domain in full, completed from reference TRBV9 and TRBJ1-5, reads DSGVTQTPKHLITATGQRVTLRCSPRSGDLSVYWYQQSLDQGLQFLIQYYNGEERAKGNILERFSAQQFPDLHSELNLSSLELGDSALYFCASSVGGAGQPQHFGDGTRLSIL.

This clone was counted between two and nine times. J is TRBJ2-3 and V is TRBV7-2; D is undetermined. V was clipped by 4 bases and J by 0 bases, with 5 bases between them. Germline loops: CDR1 SGHTA, CDR2 FQGNSA. The CDR3 extends over 13 amino acids. This chain's CDR3 is CASSSQSTDTQYF. The CDR3 DNA reads TGTGCCAGCAGCTCCCAAAGCACAGATACGCAGTATTTT.

The chain combines TRBV7-6 with TRBJ2-5; TRBD2 is a possible D gene (6 bases). This CDR3 contains 13 residues. Trimming took off 6 bases at V and 1 base at J, with 9 bases between the two ends. The germline V gene has CDR1 SGHVS and CDR2 FNYEAQ. This chain's CDR3 is CASSFSGQETQYF. CDR3 bases: TGTGCCAGCAGTTTTAGCGGCCAAGAGACCCAGTACTTC.

V is TRBV4-3 and J is TRBJ1-2; D possibly corresponds to TRBD1 (5 bases). V lost 0 bases and J lost 5, with 13 bases in between. The CDR3 covers 15 residues. From germline, CDR1 is LGHNA and CDR2 YSLEER. The DNA of the CDR3 is TGCGCCAGCAGCCAAGATCCCGGACAAGTATATGGCTACACCTTC. Protein product: CASSQDPGQVYGYTF.

This clone was found once. The rearrangement uses TRBV5-1 and TRBJ2-3, with a weak D call TRBD2 (5 bases). The germline V and J ends were trimmed by 0 bases and 6 bases, with 11 bases remaining between them. CDR3 length: 14 residues. The germline gives CDR1 SGHRS, CDR2 YFSETQ. As DNA, the CDR3 is TGCGCCAGCAGCTTGGCGAACCCGGGGGATACGCAGTATTTT. Translating it yields CASSLANPGDTQYF.

The J gene is TRBJ2-7, the V gene TRBV6-5; the match to TRBD2 covers 7 bases. V trimming: 1 base; J trimming: 2 bases; junction bases outside the gene matches: 2. This CDR3 has 14 residues. Per germline, CDR1 MNHEY and CDR2 SVGAGI. For the CDR3, the DNA is TGTGCCAGCAGTTACTATGGGGGGGCCTACGAGCAGTACTTC. The encoded protein is CASSYYGGAYEQYF.

CDR3 sequence: CASSYRQGIGEQFF. CDR3 coding DNA: TGTGCCAGCAGTTACAGACAGGGGATCGGTGAGCAGTTCTTC. The V and J genes are TRBV6-2 or TRBV6-3 and TRBJ2-1, with 8 positions matching TRBD1. The CDR3 runs to 14 residues. CDR1 is MNHEY and CDR2 is SVGEGT in the germline V gene. Trimming cost V 2 bases and J 9 bases; bases outside gene matches: 6.

This chain uses TRBV7-9 with TRBJ2-1, with 7 bases that match TRBD2. Trimming took 0 bases from V and 7 from J; bases not matched to a gene: 6. Germline-derived CDR1 and CDR2 are SEHNR and FQNEAQ (reference sequence). There are 15 residues in the CDR3. DNA for the CDR3: TGTGCCAGCAGCTTAGCGGGGGGGTCGGCTAATGAGCAGTTCTTC. Amino acid sequence: CASSLAGGSANEQFF.

The chain carries TRBV25-1 and TRBJ1-3; 8 nucleotides line up with TRBD1. CDR1 is MGHDK and CDR2 is SYGVNS in the germline V gene. V was clipped by 3 bases and J by 5 bases; unmatched bases: 9. This CDR3 has 16 residues. In nucleotides, the CDR3 is TGTGCCAGCAGTGACCCCCCCGGACAGGGCCGAAACACCATATATTTT. Protein product: CASSDPPGQGRNTIYF.

This clone has only a few counts. V usage is TRBV6-2 or TRBV6-3 and J usage is TRBJ1-3; D remains unclear. Trimming left V 4 bases short and J 2 bases short, with 12 bases between. Germline lookup yields CDR1 MNHEY and CDR2 SVGEGT. This CDR3 spans 15 amino acids. The CDR3 sequence is CASSFSTGTGNTIYF. In nucleotides, the CDR3 is TGTGCCAGCAGTTTCTCCACCGGGACTGGAAACACCATATATTTT.

J is TRBJ2-3 and V is TRBV7-8; 9 bases map to TRBD1. This CDR3 contains 15 residues. V gave up 5 bases and J gave up 3 bases; unmatched junction bases: 6. CDR1 and CDR2 from the germline V gene are SGHVS and FQNEAQ. CDR3 DNA sequence: TGTGCCAGCAGCCCCGGGACAGGGTTTACAGATACGCAGTATTTT. Protein sequence: CASSPGTGFTDTQYF. The entire variable domain, with the rest obtained from reference TRBV7-8 and TRBJ2-3, is as follows: GAGVSQSPRYKVAKRGQDVALRCDPISGHVSLFWYQQALGQGPEFLTYFQNEAQLDKSGLPSDRFFAERPEGSVSTLKIQRTQQEDSAVYLCASSPGTGFTDTQYFGPGTRLTVL.

This chain connects TRBV11-3 to TRBJ2-1; TRBD2 agrees at 7 bases. This CDR3 region has 16 residues. Germline CDR1 and CDR2: SGHNT and YENEEA. Germline trimming cut 1 base from V and 4 bases from J; bases unmatched to any gene: 7. The CDR3 region has the DNA TGTGCCAGCAGCTTAGTTGGCGGGGGATCATACAATGAGCAGTTCTTC. It encodes CASSLVGGGSYNEQFF.

This rearrangement joins TRBV18 to TRBJ2-5; D possibly corresponds to TRBD2 (6 bases). Germline-derived CDR1 and CDR2 are KGHSH and LQKENI. V was trimmed by 2 bases and J by 4 bases, leaving 14 bases between them. This CDR3 contains 15 residues. CDR3 region: CASSPRSLGGETQYF. In nucleotides, the CDR3 is TGTGCCAGCTCACCAAGGTCGCTGGGGGGAGAGACCCAGTACTTC. Full variable domain (missing parts from reference TRBV18 and TRBJ2-5): NAGVMQNPRHLVRRRGQEARLRCSPMKGHSHVYWYRQLPEEGLKFMVYLQKENIIDESGMPKERFSAEFPKEGPSILRIQQVVRGDSAAYFCASSPRSLGGETQYFGPGTRLLVL.

This clone has only a few counts. The gene calls are TRBV6-5 and TRBJ1-2, with no clear D. With 6 bases removed from V and 6 bases from J, the gap between germline ends came to 11 bases. CDR1 and CDR2 (germline): MNHEY, SVGAGI. The CDR3 extends over 12 amino acids. CDR3 residues: CASRERLDGYTF. The CDR3 bases are TGTGCCAGCAGGGAGAGGCTCGATGGCTACACCTTC.

The chain has TRBV18 and TRBJ2-6; 7 nucleotides align to TRBD2. The CDR3 consists of 15 residues. Germline V gives CDR1 KGHSH, CDR2 LQKENI. V was pared by 3 bases and J by 2 bases, with 1 base of the junction left unmatched. The CDR3 DNA sequence: TGTGCCAGCTCACCGGGGAGGGCTGGGGCCAACGTCCTGACTTTC. Its translation is CASSPGRAGANVLTF.

The chain joins TRBV4-3 to TRBJ1-2; maybe TRBD1 (6 bases). Germline V lookup: CDR1 LGHNA, CDR2 YSLEER. This CDR3 is built from 15 residues. Trimming stripped 2 bases from V and 2 bases from J, with 12 bases between. The CDR3 bases are TGCGCCAGCAGCCAATGGACAGCTCAGAACTATGGCTACACCTTC. Amino acid sequence: CASSQWTAQNYGYTF.

The genes are TRBV7-9 and TRBJ2-4; tentatively, D is TRBD1 (6 bases). CDR1 is SEHNR and CDR2 is FQNEAQ in the germline V gene (reference sequence). Trimming left V 2 bases short and J 0 bases short, with 14 bases between. The CDR3 extends over 17 amino acids. CDR3 nucleotide sequence: TGTGCCAGCAGCTTAATACAGGGTCCCCTAGCCAAAAACATTCAGTACTTC. Protein product: CASSLIQGPLAKNIQYF. Full variable domain (remainder filled in from reference TRBV7-9 and TRBJ2-4): DTGVSQNPRHKITKRGQNVTFRCDPISEHNRLYWYRQTLGQGPEFLTYFQNEAQLEKSRLLSDRFSAERPKGSFSTLEIQRTEQGDSAMYLCASSLIQGPLAKNIQYFGAGTRLSVL.

The DNA for the CDR3 is TGCGCCAGCACCCCCTATGGGAGCGGAAACACCATATATTTT. The encoded protein is CASTPYGSGNTIYF. The chain links TRBV23-1 to TRBJ1-3; no definite D call. TRBV23-1 is an ORF, and what it does is uncertain. V dropped 7 bases and J dropped 4 bases, with 14 bases sitting between them. The CDR3 has 14 amino acids.